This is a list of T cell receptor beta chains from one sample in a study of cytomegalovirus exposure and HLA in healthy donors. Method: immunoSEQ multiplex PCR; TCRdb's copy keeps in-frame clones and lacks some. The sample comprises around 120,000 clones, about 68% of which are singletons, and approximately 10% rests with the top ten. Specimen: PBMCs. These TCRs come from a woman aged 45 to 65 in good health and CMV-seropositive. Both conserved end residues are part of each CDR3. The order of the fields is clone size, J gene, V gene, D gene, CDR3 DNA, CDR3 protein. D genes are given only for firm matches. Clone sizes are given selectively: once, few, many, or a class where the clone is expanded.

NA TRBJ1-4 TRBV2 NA TGTGCCAGCAGTGTAATGTTGGGGAGTAATGAAAAACTGTTTTTT CASSVMLGSNEKLFF
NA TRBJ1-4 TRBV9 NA TGTGCCAGCAGCGTCAACCCCGACAGGGAAAAACTGTTTTTT CASSVNPDREKLFF
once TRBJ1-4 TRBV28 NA TGTGCCAGCAAAGGGGGTAATGAAAAACTGTTTTTT CASKGGNEKLFF
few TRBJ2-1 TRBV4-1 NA TGCGCCAGCAGCCAAGATAGCGAAAGACTCTACAATGAGCAGTTCTTC CASSQDSERLYNEQFF
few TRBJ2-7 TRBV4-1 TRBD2 TGCGCCAGCAGCCCCCTGGGGGGGGGAAACGACGAGCAGTACTTC CASSPLGGGNDEQYF
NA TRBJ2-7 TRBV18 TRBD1 TGTGCCAGCTCACCAGTCGGGGCGCAGGGGGACGAGCAGTACTTC CASSPVGAQGDEQYF
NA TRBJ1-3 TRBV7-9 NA TGTGCCAGCAGCCCTGGCAGCTCTGGAAACACCATATATTTT CASSPGSSGNTIYF
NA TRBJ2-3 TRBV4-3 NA TGCGCCAGCAGCCAAGATATACTCACCGATACGCAGTATTTT CASSQDILTDTQYF
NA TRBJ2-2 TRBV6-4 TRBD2 TGTGCCAGCAGTCCCCTAGCGGGAGTGAACACCGGGGAGCTGTTTTTT CASSPLAGVNTGELFF
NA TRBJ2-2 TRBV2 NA TGTGCCAGCAGTGATCCGGGTTCCAGCGGGGAGCTGTTTTTT CASSDPGSSGELFF
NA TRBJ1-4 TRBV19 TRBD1 TGTGCCAGTACCGGGACAGGGACAACTAATGAAAAACTGTTTTTT CASTGTGTTNEKLFF
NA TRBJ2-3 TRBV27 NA TGTGCCAGCAGTAGAACAGTGGCCCCTAGCACAGATACGCAGTATTTT CASSRTVAPSTDTQYF
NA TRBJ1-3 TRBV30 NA TGTGCCCAATCGGGGGGCGGTGGGGGAAACACCATATATTTT CAQSGGGGGNTIYF
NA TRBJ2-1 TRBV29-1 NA TGCAGCGTTGACCTACAGGTTACCTCCTACAATGAGCAGTTCTTC CSVDLQVTSYNEQFF
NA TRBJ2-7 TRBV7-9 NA TGTGCCAGCAGCCGCCAGGGAACCTACGAGCAGTACTTC CASSRQGTYEQYF
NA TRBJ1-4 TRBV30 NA TGTGCCTGGGGGGACAACGGAAATGAAAAACTGTTTTTT CAWGDNGNEKLFF
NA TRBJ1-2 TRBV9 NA TGTGCCAGCAGGGGGGGGGCCGCAAACTATGGCTACACCTTC CASRGGAANYGYTF
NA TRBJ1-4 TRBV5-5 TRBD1 TGTGCCAGCAGCTTTACAGGGGCCGGTGAAAAACTGTTTTTT CASSFTGAGEKLFF
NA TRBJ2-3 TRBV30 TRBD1 TGTGCCTGGACACACCCAGGACAGGCCACAGCCCTAGATACGCAGTATTTT CAWTHPGQATALDTQYF
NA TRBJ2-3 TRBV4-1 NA TGCGCCAGCAGAAAGCTGGGGGGAAACACAGATACGCAGTATTTT CASRKLGGNTDTQYF
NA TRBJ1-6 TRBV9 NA TGTGCCAGCAGCGCAGGAGACAGGCTTAATTCACCCCTCCACTTT CASSAGDRLNSPLHF
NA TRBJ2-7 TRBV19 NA TGTGCCAGTAGTATAGCCGCTGACAACTCCTACGAGCAGTACTTC CASSIAADNSYEQYF
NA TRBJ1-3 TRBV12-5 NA TGTGCTAGTGGCACAGGGCACTCTGGAAACACCATATATTTT CASGTGHSGNTIYF
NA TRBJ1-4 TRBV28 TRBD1 TGTGCCAGCAGTTACCCCGGGACAGGGAATGAAAAACTGTTTTTT CASSYPGTGNEKLFF
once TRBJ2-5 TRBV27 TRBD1 TGTGCCAGCAGACCTACCGCGGGACAGGGGGACCTAGAGACCCAGTACTTC CASRPTAGQGDLETQYF
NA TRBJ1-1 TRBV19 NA TGTGCCAGTAGTCCAACAGGCGGGAACACTGAAGCTTTCTTT CASSPTGGNTEAFF
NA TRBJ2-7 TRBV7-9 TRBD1 TGTGCCAGCAGCGCCCGGGACAGGGGATCCCACGAGCAGTACTTC CASSARDRGSHEQYF
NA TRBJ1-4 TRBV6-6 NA TGTGCCAGCAGTAAAACAGGGTTGGGTGAAAAACTGTTTTTT CASSKTGLGEKLFF
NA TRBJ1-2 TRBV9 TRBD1 TGTGCCAGCAGCGTGTCCGGGACAGGGGGCTATGGCTACACCTTC CASSVSGTGGYGYTF
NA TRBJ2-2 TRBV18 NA TGTGCCAGCTCATCCGGACTCAGCGCCGGGGAGCTGTTTTTT CASSSGLSAGELFF
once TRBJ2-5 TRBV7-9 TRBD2 TGTGCCAGCAGCAACACTAGCGGGGGGATCCAAGAGACCCAGTACTTC CASSNTSGGIQETQYF
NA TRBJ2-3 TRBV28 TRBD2 TGTGCCAGCAGTTTACGGGGGTGGGGTAGCGGGAGGGACGTGTTCGGGGATACGCAGTATTTT CASSLRGWGSGRDVFGDTQYF
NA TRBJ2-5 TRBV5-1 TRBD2 TGCGCCAGCAGCTTGCGGCGACTAGCGGGGGGGGGAGAGACCCAGTACTTC CASSLRRLAGGGETQYF
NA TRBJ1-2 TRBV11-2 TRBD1 TGTGCCAGCAGCCCGGGACAGGGTTTACAGGGCTACACCTTC CASSPGQGLQGYTF
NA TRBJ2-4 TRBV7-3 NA TGTGCCAGCAGCTTAGGGCAGGGAAACATTCAGTACTTC CASSLGQGNIQYF
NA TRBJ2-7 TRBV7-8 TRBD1 TGTGCCAGCAGCCCCCGGGACAGGGTGGCCTACGAGCAGTACTTC CASSPRDRVAYEQYF
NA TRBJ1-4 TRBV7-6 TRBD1 TGTGCCAGCAGCTTGGGACAGGGCGGGAGTGAAAAACTGTTTTTT CASSLGQGGSEKLFF
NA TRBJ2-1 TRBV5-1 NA TGCGCCAGCAGCTTGTTATTGTGGGAGGAACTTTCCAATGAGCAGTTCTTC CASSLLLWEELSNEQFF
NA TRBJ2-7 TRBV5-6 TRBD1 TGTGCCAGCAGCTTGGAGGGACAGGGGAGATACGAGCAGTACTTC CASSLEGQGRYEQYF
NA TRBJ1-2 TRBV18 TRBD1 TGTGCCAGCTCACCACCGGTCCCAGGGGGCCGTGGCTACACCTTC CASSPPVPGGRGYTF
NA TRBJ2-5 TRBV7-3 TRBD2 TGTGCCAGCAGCCCAGCTAGCGGGAGTGTGGAGGCCCAGTACTTC CASSPASGSVEAQYF
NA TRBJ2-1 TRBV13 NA TGTGCCAGCAGCTTAGGCTCGGGCTCCTACAATGAGCAGTTCTTC CASSLGSGSYNEQFF
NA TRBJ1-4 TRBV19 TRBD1 TGTGCCAGTAGTTCCCTAACAGGGGTTTATGAAAAACTGTTTTTT CASSSLTGVYEKLFF
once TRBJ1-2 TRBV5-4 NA TGTGCCAGCAGCTTGGATAGGGAGGGCTACACCTTC CASSLDREGYTF
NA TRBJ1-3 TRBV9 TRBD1 TGTGCCAGCAGCCCCCGGACAGGGGGCTTTTTTGACACCATATATTTT CASSPRTGGFFDTIYF
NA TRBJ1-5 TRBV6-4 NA TGTGCCAGCAGTGTGGTTGTATACGTAGCTAGCAATCAGCCCCAGCATTTT CASSVVVYVASNQPQHF
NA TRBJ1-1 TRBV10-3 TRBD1 TGTGCCATCAGTGAGTTACAGGGGGGCACTGAAGCTTTCTTT CAISELQGGTEAFF
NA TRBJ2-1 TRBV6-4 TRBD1 TGTGCCAGCAGTGAGCGGGGACAGGTTCAGGTCTATGAGCAGTTCTTC CASSERGQVQVYEQFF
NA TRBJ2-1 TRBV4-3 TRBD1 TGCGCCAGCAGCCAAGTAAGGGACAGGGGGAATGAGCAGTTCTTC CASSQVRDRGNEQFF